Listed here are 13 T cell receptor beta chains from one sample, sequenced in a study of CD4 T cells in relation to SARS-CoV-2 and coronaviruses. The method was immunoSEQ multiplex PCR; TCRdb's version includes in-frame clones alone and lacks a portion of them. This table holds approximately 50,000 clones, 92% found once. The sequenced sample consisted of naive CD4+ T cells from PBMCs. Subset of the sample: naive CD4+ T cells isolated by negative enrichment. Every receptor here comes from an adult with COVID-19.

The gene calls are TRBV30 and TRBJ2-5; D might be TRBD1 (5 bases). Looked up from germline, CDR1 is GTSNPN and CDR2 is SVGIG (reference sequence). This CDR3 is 16 amino acids long. Trimming left V 0 bases short and J 1 base short, with 15 bases between. CDR3: CAWSVNKGSFQETQYF. CDR3 coding DNA: TGTGCCTGGAGTGTAAATAAGGGGTCCTTCCAAGAGACCCAGTACTTC.

The chain's CDR3 is CASSSSGGTGYGEQYF. DNA for the CDR3: TGTGCCAGCAGTTCTTCCGGCGGGACAGGTTATGGTGAGCAGTACTTC. V is TRBV6-5 and J is TRBJ2-7; TRBD1 agrees at 8 bases. Germline CDR1 reads MNHEY; CDR2 reads SVGAGI. V was clipped by 4 bases and J by 7 bases; unmatched bases: 15. There are 16 residues in the CDR3.

This clone was observed once. The chain joins TRBV6-2 or TRBV6-3 to TRBJ2-7; D could derive from TRBD1 or TRBD2 (5 bases each). V gave up 0 bases and J gave up 1 base, with 7 bases separating them. Germline V gene data show CDR1 as MNHEY and CDR2 as SVGEGT. The CDR3 sequence is 14 residues long. The chain's CDR3 is CASSYSRGSYEQYF. The CDR3 DNA reads TGTGCCAGCAGTTACTCGAGGGGATCCTACGAGCAGTACTTC.

The rearrangement uses TRBV28 and TRBJ1-5; no clear D. This CDR3 has 14 amino acids. Germline loops: CDR1 MDHEN, CDR2 SYDVKM. The germline V and J ends were trimmed by 4 bases and 5 bases, with 12 bases remaining between them. In DNA form, the CDR3 reads TGTGCCAGCAGTTCCAGGACGAAACATCAGCCCCAGCATTTT. Its translation is CASSSRTKHQPQHF.

This clone was seen a single time. The chain links TRBV19 to TRBJ1-2; 7 bases match TRBD1. CDR3 size: 13 residues. V lost 4 bases to trimming and J lost 3 bases; unmatched junction nucleotides: 2. The V gene's germline CDR1 is LNHDA and CDR2 SQIVND (reference sequence). Here the CDR3 DNA reads TGTGCCAGTAGTAACACAGGGGACTATGGCTACACCTTC. Its translation: CASSNTGDYGYTF. Combining the CDR3 with reference TRBV19 and TRBJ1-2 gives the whole variable domain DGGITQSPKYLFRKEGQNVTLSCEQNLNHDAMYWYRQDPGQGLRLIYYSQIVNDFQKGDIAEGYSVSREKKESFPLTVTSAQKNPTAFYLCASSNTGDYGYTFGSGTRLTVV.

The chain recombines TRBV5-4 with TRBJ1-2; 7 nucleotides line up with TRBD1. CDR1 SGHNT and CDR2 YYREEE come from the germline V gene (reference sequence). CDR3 length: 13 residues. The J segment lost 2 bases and the V segment lost 6 bases, leaving 4 bases of the junction unmatched. For the CDR3, the DNA is TGTGCCAGCACCCGGGACAGAAACTATGGCTACACCTTC. Protein product: CASTRDRNYGYTF.

The chain uses TRBV4-2 and TRBJ1-6; possibly TRBD1 for D (6 bases). V lost 2 bases and J lost 14, with 19 bases in between. The CDR3 covers 15 residues. Looked up from germline, CDR1 is LGHNA and CDR2 is YNFKEQ. CDR3: CASSQQRLGRGSLHF. CDR3 in DNA: TGTGCCAGCAGCCAACAGAGACTGGGCAGGGGATCCCTCCACTTT.

CDR3 in amino acids: CASSPPNSDNEQFF. The CDR3 DNA sequence: TGTGCCAGCTCACCCCCCAACAGCGACAATGAGCAGTTCTTC. The rearrangement uses TRBV18 and TRBJ2-1; D gene uncertain. V lost 3 bases to trimming and J lost 5 bases, with 11 bases between them. The CDR3 runs 14 residues. The germline V gene has CDR1 KGHSH and CDR2 LQKENI.

The chain employs TRBV10-3 and TRBJ2-7; 12 nucleotides align to TRBD2. This CDR3 is 17 amino acids long. Germline V gene lookup returns CDR1 ENHRY and CDR2 SYGVKD. Germline trimming cut 6 bases from V and 6 bases from J; bases unmatched to any gene: 15. The CDR3 loop is CAISRTVRLAGVLEQYF. The CDR3 nucleotides are TGTGCCATCAGCCGGACAGTCCGACTAGCGGGAGTTCTCGAGCAGTACTTC.

This clone was observed a handful of times. The J gene is TRBJ1-2, the V gene TRBV30; 7 bases map to TRBD1. Looked up from germline, CDR1 is GTSNPN and CDR2 is SVGIG (reference sequence). CDR3 size: 12 residues. The V and J ends lost 8 bases and 8 bases, in that order; junction bases with no gene match: 11. The CDR3 spells CARQGGYGGYTF. The CDR3 nucleotides read TGTGCCCGACAGGGAGGGTATGGCGGCTACACCTTC. Full variable domain (outside the CDR3, taken from reference TRBV30 and TRBJ1-2): SQTIHQWPATLVQPVGSPLSLECTVEGTSNPNLYWYRQAAGRGLQLLFYSVGIGQISSEVPQNLSASRPQDRQFILSSKKLLLSDSGFYLCARQGGYGGYTFGSGTRLTVV.

This chain joins TRBV6-6 and TRBJ2-7, with TRBD2 matching 11 bases. V lost 5 bases to trimming and J lost 1 base; unmatched junction nucleotides: 10. This CDR3 is built from 17 residues. Per germline, CDR1 MNHNY and CDR2 SVGAGI (reference sequence). In DNA form, the CDR3 reads TGTGCCAGCAGTCGAAACCTCGGGACTAGCGGATCCTACGAGCAGTACTTC. This gives the protein CASSRNLGTSGSYEQYF.

V usage is TRBV28 and J usage is TRBJ2-2, with a weak D call TRBD1 (8 bases). Per germline, CDR1 MDHEN and CDR2 SYDVKM. The V end lost 10 bases, the J end lost 6 bases, and 24 bases lay between the germline ends. The CDR3 spans 16 residues. CDR3 nucleotide sequence: TGTGCCACCCTACCCCCCCGGACAGGGAGGGCCGGGGAGCTGTTTTTT. This translates into CATLPPRTGRAGELFF. The entire variable domain, with the rest obtained from reference TRBV28 and TRBJ2-2, is as follows: DVKVTQSSRYLVKRTGEKVFLECVQDMDHENMFWYRQDPGLGLRLIYFSYDVKMKEKGDIPEGYSVSREKKERFSLILESASTNQTSMYLCATLPPRTGRAGELFFGEGSRLTVL.

This clone was observed a handful of times. The chain combines TRBV4-1 with TRBJ1-1; possibly TRBD1 for D (5 bases). Germline CDR1 is MGHRA and CDR2 is YSYEKL. Trimming took 0 bases from V and 7 from J, leaving 9 bases between them. CDR3 length equals 13 residues. The CDR3 loop reads CASSQDRDSEAFF. The CDR3 DNA follows: TGCGCCAGCAGCCAAGACCGTGACAGTGAAGCTTTCTTT.